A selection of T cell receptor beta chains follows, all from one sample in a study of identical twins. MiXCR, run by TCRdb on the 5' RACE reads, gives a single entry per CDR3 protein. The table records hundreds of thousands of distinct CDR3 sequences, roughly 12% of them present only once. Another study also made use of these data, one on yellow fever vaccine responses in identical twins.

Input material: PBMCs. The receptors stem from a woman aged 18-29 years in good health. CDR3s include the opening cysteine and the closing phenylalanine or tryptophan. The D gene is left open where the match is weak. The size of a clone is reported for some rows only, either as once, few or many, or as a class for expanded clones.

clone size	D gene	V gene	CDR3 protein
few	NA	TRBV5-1	CASSYGLSMNTGELFFF
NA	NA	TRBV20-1	CSASSLAVETQYF
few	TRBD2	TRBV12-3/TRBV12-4	CASRGPGLAGVHEQFF
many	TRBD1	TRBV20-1	CSARGMAGTAPYEQYF
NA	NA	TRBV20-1	CSAKDEGTPYEQYF
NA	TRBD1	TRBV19	CASRGSDRASTDTQYF
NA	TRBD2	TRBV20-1	CSASTSAYEQYF
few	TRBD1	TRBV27	CASSLLAVWGTGRSGANVLTF
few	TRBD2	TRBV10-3	CAISDPRLAGEGDTQYF
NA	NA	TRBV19	CASSISFYGYTF
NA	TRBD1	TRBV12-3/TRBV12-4	CASSPTGQGGSGAFF
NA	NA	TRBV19	CASSMILNTEAFF
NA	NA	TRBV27	CASSLGEGDGYGYTF
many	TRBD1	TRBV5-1	CASSRGQGAADTQYF
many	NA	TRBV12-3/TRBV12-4	CASSWTRGPLHF
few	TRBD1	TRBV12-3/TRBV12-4	CASSVRGLDNEQFF
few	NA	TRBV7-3	CASSLMGVQADTQYF
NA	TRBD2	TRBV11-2	CASSPKGRETTGELFF
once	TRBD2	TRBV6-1	CASTQAGVVTQYF
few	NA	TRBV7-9	CASSLAGVPEAFF
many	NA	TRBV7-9	CASSLGGGQPQHF
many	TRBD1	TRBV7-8	CASSFADRDGYTF
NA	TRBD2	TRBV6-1	CASTGLAGGRDEQFF
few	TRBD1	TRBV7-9	CATSRGDRVDEKLFF
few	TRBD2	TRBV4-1	CASSLGAGGPGTGELFF
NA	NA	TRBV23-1	CASSQCGGARVGYNEQFF
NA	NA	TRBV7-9	CASSSDNNEQFF
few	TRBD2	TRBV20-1	CSATLYSGRVSVEQFF
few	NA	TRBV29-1	CSVDSLDTGELFF
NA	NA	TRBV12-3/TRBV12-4	CASSSRAKNSPLHF
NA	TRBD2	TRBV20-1	CSAPSGGAPRQETQYF
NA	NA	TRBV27	CASTWSGTRTDTQYF
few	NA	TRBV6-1	CASSELRTAYGYTF
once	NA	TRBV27	CASSLEGGRVYTGELFF
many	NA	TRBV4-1	CASGRGIQETQYF
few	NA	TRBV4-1	CASSQPQGYEQYF
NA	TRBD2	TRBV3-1	CASSHAKPGLVVHEQFF
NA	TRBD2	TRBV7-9	CASSRGLAGSGTGELFF
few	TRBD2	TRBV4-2	CASSRGGSRETQYF
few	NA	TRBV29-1	CSVESRLQETQYF
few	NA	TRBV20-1	CSARHRLTGQETQYF
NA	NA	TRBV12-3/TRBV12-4	CASRDSKSYNEQFF
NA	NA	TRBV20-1	CSASSGVNTEAFF
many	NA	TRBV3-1	CASSLRAGEQFF
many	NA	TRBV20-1	CSAVDKNYGYTF
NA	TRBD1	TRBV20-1	CSASRSDRDPYNEQFF
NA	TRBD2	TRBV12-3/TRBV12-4	CASSLGYLSGAPYEQYF
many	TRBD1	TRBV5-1	CASSLGDSLTDTQYF
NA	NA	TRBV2	CASYDQTSSYNEQFF
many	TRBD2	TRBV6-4	CASSPLAGVGDTQYF
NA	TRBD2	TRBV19	CASSILAGFPNEQFF
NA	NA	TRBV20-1	CSARASHSSVNEQFF
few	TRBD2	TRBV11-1	CASSGVAGSYEQYF
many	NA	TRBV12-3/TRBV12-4	CASRRGASKETQYF
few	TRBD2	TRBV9	CASSVGVGLAGVYEQFF
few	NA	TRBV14	CASSLGAFGYEQYF
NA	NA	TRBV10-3	CAISDYYEQYF